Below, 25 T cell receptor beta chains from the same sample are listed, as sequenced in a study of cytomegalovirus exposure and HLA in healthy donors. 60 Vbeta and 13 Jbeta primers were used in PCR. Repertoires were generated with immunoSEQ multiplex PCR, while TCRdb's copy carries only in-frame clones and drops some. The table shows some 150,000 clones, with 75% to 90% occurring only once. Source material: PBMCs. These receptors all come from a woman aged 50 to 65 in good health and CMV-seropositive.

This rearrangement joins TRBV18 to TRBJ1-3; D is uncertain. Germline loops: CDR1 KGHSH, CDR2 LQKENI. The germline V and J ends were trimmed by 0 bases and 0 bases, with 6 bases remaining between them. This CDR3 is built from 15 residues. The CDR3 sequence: CASSPPSSSGNTIYF. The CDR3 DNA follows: TGTGCCAGCTCACCACCGTCGAGCTCTGGAAACACCATATATTTT. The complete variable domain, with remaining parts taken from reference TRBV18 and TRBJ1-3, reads NAGVMQNPRHLVRRRGQEARLRCSPMKGHSHVYWYRQLPEEGLKFMVYLQKENIIDESGMPKERFSAEFPKEGPSILRIQQVVRGDSAAYFCASSPPSSSGNTIYFGEGSWLTVV.

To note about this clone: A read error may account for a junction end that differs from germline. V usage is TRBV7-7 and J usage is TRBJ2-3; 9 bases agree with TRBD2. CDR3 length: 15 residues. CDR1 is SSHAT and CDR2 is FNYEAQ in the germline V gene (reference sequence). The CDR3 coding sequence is TGTGCTAGCAGCTTTAGCGGGAGCTCCACAGATACGCAGTATTTT. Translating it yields CASSFSGSSTDTQYF.

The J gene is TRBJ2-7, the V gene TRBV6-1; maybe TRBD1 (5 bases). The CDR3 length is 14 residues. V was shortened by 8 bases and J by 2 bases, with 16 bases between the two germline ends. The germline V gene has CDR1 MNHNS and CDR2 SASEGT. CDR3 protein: CASRRTFSTYEQYF. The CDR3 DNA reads TGTGCCAGCCGAAGGACATTCAGCACCTACGAGCAGTACTTC.

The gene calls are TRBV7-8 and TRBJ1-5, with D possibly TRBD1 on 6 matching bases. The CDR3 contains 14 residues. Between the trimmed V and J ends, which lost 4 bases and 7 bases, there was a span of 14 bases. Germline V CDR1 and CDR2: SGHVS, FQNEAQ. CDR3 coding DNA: TGTGCCAGCAGCTATAACCAGGGGATCCAGCCCCAGCATTTT. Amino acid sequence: CASSYNQGIQPQHF.

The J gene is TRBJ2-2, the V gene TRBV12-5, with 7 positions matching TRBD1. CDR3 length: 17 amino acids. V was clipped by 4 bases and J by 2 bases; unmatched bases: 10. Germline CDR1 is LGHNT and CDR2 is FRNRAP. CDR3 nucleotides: TGTGCTAGTGGTTGGTTCGGGACAGTTCGAAACACCGGGGAGCTGTTTTTT. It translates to CASGWFGTVRNTGELFF.

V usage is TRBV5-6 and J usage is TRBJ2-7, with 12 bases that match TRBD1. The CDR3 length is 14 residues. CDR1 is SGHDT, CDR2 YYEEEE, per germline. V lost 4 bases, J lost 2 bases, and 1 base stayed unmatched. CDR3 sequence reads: CASSRDRGPYEQYF. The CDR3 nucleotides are TGTGCCAGCAGCCGGGACAGGGGGCCCTACGAGCAGTACTTC.

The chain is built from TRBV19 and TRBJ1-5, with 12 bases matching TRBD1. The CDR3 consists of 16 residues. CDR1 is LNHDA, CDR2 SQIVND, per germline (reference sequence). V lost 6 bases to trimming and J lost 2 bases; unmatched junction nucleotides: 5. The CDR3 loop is CASSSGTGGGNQPQHF. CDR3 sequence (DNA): TGTGCCAGTAGCAGTGGGACAGGGGGCGGCAATCAGCCCCAGCATTTT.

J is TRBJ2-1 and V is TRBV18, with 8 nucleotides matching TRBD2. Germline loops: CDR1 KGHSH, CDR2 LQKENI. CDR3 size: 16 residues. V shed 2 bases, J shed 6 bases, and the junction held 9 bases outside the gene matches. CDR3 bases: TGTGCCAGCTCACCAAGGGTCGGGAGGGTGGCCAATGAGCAGTTCTTC. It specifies CASSPRVGRVANEQFF.

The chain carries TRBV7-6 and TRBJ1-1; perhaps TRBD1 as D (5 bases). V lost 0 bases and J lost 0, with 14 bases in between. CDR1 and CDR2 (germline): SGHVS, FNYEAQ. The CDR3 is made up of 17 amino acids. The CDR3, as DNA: TGTGCCAGCAGCTTAGCGGGGGGGTGGGGGATGAACACTGAAGCTTTCTTT. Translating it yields CASSLAGGWGMNTEAFF. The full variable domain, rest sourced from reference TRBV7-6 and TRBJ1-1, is GAGVSQSPRYKVTKRGQDVALRCDPISGHVSLYWYRQALGQGPEFLTYFNYEAQQDKSGLPNDRFSAERPEGSISTLTIQRTEQRDSAMYRCASSLAGGWGMNTEAFFGQGTRLTVV.

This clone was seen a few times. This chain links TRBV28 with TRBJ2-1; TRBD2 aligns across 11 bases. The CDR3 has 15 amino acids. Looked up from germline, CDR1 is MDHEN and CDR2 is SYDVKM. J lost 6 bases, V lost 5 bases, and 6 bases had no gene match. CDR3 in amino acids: CASSQLAGVVNEQFF. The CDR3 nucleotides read TGTGCCAGCAGTCAACTAGCGGGAGTAGTCAATGAGCAGTTCTTC.

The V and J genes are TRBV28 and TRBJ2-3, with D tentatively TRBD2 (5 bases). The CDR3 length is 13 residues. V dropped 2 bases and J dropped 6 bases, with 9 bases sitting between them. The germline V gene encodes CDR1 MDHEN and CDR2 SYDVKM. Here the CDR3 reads CASSLLAADTQYF. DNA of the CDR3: TGTGCCAGCAGTTTACTAGCCGCGGATACGCAGTATTTT.

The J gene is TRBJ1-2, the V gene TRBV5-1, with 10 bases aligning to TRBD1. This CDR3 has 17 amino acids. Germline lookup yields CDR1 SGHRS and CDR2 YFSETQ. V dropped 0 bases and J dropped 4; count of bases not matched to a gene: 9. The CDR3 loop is CASSLGLTGGITYGYTF. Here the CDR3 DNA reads TGCGCCAGCAGCTTGGGGCTGACAGGGGGCATTACCTATGGCTACACCTTC.

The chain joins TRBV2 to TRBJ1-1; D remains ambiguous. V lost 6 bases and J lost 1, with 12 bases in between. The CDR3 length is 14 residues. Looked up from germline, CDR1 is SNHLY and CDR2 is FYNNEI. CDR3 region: CASRGWRENTEAFF. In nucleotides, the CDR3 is TGTGCCAGCAGAGGGTGGAGGGAGAACACTGAAGCTTTCTTT.

The CDR3 nucleotides read TGCGCCAGCAGCCAAGATCTAGGTAGCGGGGGGTACAATGAGCAGTTCTTC. It encodes CASSQDLGSGGYNEQFF. The V and J genes are TRBV4-3 and TRBJ2-1, with 10 positions matching TRBD2. Germline-derived CDR1 and CDR2 are LGHNA and YSLEER. There are 17 residues in the CDR3. Losses at the gene ends were 0 bases for V and 4 bases for J; bases not matched to a gene: 6.

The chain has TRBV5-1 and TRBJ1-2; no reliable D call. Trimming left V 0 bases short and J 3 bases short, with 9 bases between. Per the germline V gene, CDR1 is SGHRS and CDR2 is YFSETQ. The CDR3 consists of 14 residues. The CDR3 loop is CASSLAPGYYGYTF. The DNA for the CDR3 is TGCGCCAGCAGCTTGGCCCCGGGGTACTATGGCTACACCTTC.

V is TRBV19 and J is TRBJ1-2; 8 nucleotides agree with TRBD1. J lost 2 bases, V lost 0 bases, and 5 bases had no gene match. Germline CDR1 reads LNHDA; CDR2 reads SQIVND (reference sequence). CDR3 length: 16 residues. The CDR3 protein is CASSIDLPGGNYGYTF. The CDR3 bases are TGTGCCAGTAGTATAGATCTCCCAGGGGGCAACTATGGCTACACCTTC.

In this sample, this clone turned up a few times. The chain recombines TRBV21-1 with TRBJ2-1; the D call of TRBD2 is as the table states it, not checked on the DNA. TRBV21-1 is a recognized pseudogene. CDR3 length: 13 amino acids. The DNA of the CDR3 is TGTGCCAGCACGGAGCGGGAGATTACCGAGCAGTTCTTC. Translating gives CASTEREITEQFF.

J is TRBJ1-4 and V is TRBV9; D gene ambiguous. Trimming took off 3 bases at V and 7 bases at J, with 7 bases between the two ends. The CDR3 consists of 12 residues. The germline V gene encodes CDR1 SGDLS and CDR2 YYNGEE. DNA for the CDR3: TGTGCCAGCAGCGCCCGACTTGAAAAACTGTTTTTT. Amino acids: CASSARLEKLFF.

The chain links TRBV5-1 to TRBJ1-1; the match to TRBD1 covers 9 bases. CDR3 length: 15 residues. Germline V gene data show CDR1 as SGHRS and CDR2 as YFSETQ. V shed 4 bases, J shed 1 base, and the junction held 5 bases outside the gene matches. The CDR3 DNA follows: TGCGCCAGCAGCCCCTGGACAGGGGCGAACACTGAAGCTTTCTTT. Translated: CASSPWTGANTEAFF.

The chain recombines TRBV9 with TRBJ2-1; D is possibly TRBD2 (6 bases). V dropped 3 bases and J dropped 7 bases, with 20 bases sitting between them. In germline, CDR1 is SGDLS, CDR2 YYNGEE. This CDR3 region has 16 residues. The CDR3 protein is CASSAAPGLTRNEQFF. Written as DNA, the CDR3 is TGTGCCAGCAGCGCCGCCCCGGGACTGACGCGGAATGAGCAGTTCTTC. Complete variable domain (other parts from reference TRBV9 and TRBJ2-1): DSGVTQTPKHLITATGQRVTLRCSPRSGDLSVYWYQQSLDQGLQFLIQYYNGEERAKGNILERFSAQQFPDLHSELNLSSLELGDSALYFCASSAAPGLTRNEQFFGPGTRLTVL.

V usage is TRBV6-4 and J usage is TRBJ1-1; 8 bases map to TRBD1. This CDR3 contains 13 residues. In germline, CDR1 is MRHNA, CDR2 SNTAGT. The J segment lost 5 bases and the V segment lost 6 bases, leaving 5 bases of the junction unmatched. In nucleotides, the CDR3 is TGTGCCAGCAGGGAACAGGGGGGGACTGAAGCTTTCTTT. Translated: CASREQGGTEAFF.

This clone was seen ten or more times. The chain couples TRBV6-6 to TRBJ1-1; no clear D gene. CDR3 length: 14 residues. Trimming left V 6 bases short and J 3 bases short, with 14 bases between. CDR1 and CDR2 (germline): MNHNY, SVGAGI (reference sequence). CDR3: CASSSGLRDTEAFF. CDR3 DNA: TGTGCCAGCAGCTCCGGGTTGCGCGACACTGAAGCTTTCTTT.

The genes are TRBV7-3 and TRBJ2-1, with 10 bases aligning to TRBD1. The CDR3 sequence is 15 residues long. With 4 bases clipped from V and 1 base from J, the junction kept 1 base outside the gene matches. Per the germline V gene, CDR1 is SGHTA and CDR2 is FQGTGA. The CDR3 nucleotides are TGTGCCAGCAGCTCGGGACAGGGGTCCTACAATGAGCAGTTCTTC. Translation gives CASSSGQGSYNEQFF.

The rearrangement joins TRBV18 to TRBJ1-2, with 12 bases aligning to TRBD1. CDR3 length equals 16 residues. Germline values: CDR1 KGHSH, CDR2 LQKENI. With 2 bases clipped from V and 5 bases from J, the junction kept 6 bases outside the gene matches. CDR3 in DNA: TGTGCCAGCTCACCAGGCGGGACAGGGGGCGCATATGGCTACACCTTC. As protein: CASSPGGTGGAYGYTF.

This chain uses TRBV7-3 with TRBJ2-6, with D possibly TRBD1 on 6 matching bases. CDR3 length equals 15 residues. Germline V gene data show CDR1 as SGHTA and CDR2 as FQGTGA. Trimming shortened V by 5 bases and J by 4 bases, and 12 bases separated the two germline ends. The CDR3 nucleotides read TGTGCCAGCAGCCGAGGGGGAGAAGGGGCCAACGTCCTGACTTTC. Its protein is CASSRGGEGANVLTF.